These T cell receptor beta chains were read from a single sample in a study of blood T cells in healthy people across ages. MiXCR, applied by TCRdb to the 5' RACE reads, yields one record per CDR3 protein. This sample has roughly 1,500,000 distinct CDR3 sequences, with 40% to 50% found just once. The sample was blood. All receptors derive from a young woman in good health. The CDR3 runs from the conserved cysteine through the conserved F or W. The D gene is left open where the match is weak. Clone size, where shown, is once, few, many, or a class for clones that have expanded.

TRBJ2-1 | TRBV11-2 | many | NA | CASSTLTRPDGFF | TGTGCCAGCAGCACCCTAACTCGCCCCGATGGGTTCTTC
TRBJ2-7 | TRBV28 | NA | NA | CASSFSPPYEQYF | TGTGCCAGCAGTTTCTCACCCCCCTACGAGCAGTACTTC
TRBJ2-7 | TRBV5-4 | NA | NA | CASSLSQEGHEQYF | TGTGCCAGCAGCTTGTCACAAGAGGGCCACGAGCAGTACTTC
TRBJ2-1 | TRBV5-1 | many | TRBD1 | CASSRTGVLVEQFF | TGCGCCAGCAGCCGGACAGGGGTATTGGTTGAGCAGTTCTTC
TRBJ1-4 | TRBV25-1 | NA | NA | CASSESGAEKLFF | TGTGCCAGCAGTGAATCTGGGGCCGAAAAACTGTTTTTT
TRBJ2-2 | TRBV6-6 | NA | NA | CASSYSEWGNTGELFF | TGTGCCAGCAGTTACTCGGAGTGGGGGAACACCGGGGAGCTGTTTTTT
TRBJ2-7 | TRBV20-1 | NA | NA | CSGYRNYEQYF | TGCAGTGGATACAGGAACTACGAGCAGTACTTC
TRBJ2-1 | TRBV12-3/TRBV12-4 | few | TRBD2 | CASRRQREGGHEQFF | TGTGCCAGCAGACGGCAGCGGGAGGGAGGTCATGAGCAGTTCTTC
TRBJ2-7 | TRBV6-5 | few | TRBD2 | CASSYSGTSGGHSYEQYF | TGTGCCAGCAGTTACTCGGGGACTAGCGGGGGGCACTCCTACGAGCAGTACTTC
TRBJ1-5 | TRBV5-1 | NA | NA | CASSWRTNQPQHF | TGCGCCAGCAGCTGGCGGACCAATCAGCCCCAGCATTTT
TRBJ1-5 | TRBV12-3/TRBV12-4 | few | TRBD1 | CASSWDRYIHQPQHF | TGTGCCAGCAGTTGGGACAGATATATCCATCAGCCCCAGCATTTT
TRBJ2-6 | TRBV7-9 | NA | NA | CATLGSGANVLTF | TGTGCCACCCTCGGCTCTGGGGCCAACGTCCTGACTTTC
TRBJ2-7 | TRBV3-1 | few | TRBD2 | CASSYSGTSGVSSYEQYF | TGTGCCAGCAGCTACTCCGGGACTAGCGGGGTTAGCTCCTACGAGCAGTACTTC
TRBJ2-5 | TRBV5-1 | NA | NA | CASSSGRTRETQYF | TGCGCCAGCAGCTCAGGACGGACCCGGGAGACCCAGTACTTC
TRBJ2-1 | TRBV7-9 | NA | TRBD2 | CASSSRASGDNEQFF | TGTGCCAGCAGCTCACGGGCTAGCGGGGACAATGAGCAGTTCTTC
TRBJ1-6 | TRBV11-1 | few | NA | CASTLVGGLSNSPLHF | TGTGCCAGCACCCTCGTTGGGGGACTGTCGAATTCACCCCTCCACTTT
TRBJ1-1 | TRBV3-1 | NA | TRBD1 | CASSARQGGTEAFF | TGTGCCAGCAGCGCGAGACAGGGAGGAACTGAAGCTTTCTTT
TRBJ2-3 | TRBV7-9 | NA | TRBD2 | CASSLWAGGTTDTQYF | TGTGCCAGCAGCTTATGGGCGGGAGGGACCACAGATACGCAGTATTTT
TRBJ2-7 | TRBV6-9 | few | NA | CARDICHEQYF | TGTGCCCGCGATATATGCCACGAGCAGTACTTC
TRBJ2-2 | TRBV5-1 | few | NA | CASKEQGQTGELFF | TGCGCCAGCAAAGAACAGGGACAAACCGGGGAGCTGTTTTTT
TRBJ2-1 | TRBV20-1 | few | TRBD2 | CSARLLAGANEQFF | TGCAGTGCTAGGCTGCTAGCGGGAGCCAATGAGCAGTTCTTC
TRBJ2-1 | TRBV6-1 | NA | NA | CARREIGEQFF | TGTGCCCGCAGGGAGATCGGTGAGCAGTTCTTC
TRBJ1-1 | TRBV3-1 | NA | NA | CASSQVRVGSTEAFF | TGTGCCAGCAGCCAAGTGCGGGTGGGTTCCACTGAAGCTTTCTTT
TRBJ1-2 | TRBV29-1 | NA | NA | CSVERGDGRGYGYTF | TGCAGCGTTGAAAGGGGCGACGGCCGGGGCTATGGCTACACCTTC
TRBJ2-3 | TRBV27 | NA | TRBD2 | CATTSGGADTQYF | TGTGCCACCACGAGCGGGGGGGCAGATACGCAGTATTTT
TRBJ1-3 | TRBV20-1 | NA | TRBD1 | CSAPTGSGNTIYF | TGCAGTGCGCCGACAGGGTCTGGAAACACCATATATTTT
TRBJ2-4 | TRBV4-1 | NA | TRBD2 | CASSLNAGGPVQNIQYF | TGCGCCAGCAGCCTGAACGCGGGGGGGCCTGTCCAAAACATTCAGTACTTC
TRBJ1-2 | TRBV20-1 | few | TRBD1 | CSAQPGQGSSGYGYTF | TGCAGTGCGCAACCGGGACAGGGAAGTAGTGGCTATGGCTACACCTTC
TRBJ1-6 | TRBV10-3 | NA | TRBD1 | CAISPGTGGISPLHF | TGTGCCATCAGCCCCGGGACAGGGGGAATTTCACCCCTCCACTTT
TRBJ1-5 | TRBV10-3 | NA | NA | CAIRADENQPQHF | TGTGCCATCAGGGCCGACGAGAATCAGCCCCAGCATTTT
TRBJ2-5 | TRBV5-5 | few | NA | CASSHLSGETQYF | TGTGCCAGCAGCCACCTTTCGGGGGAGACCCAGTACTTC